This TCR beta chain was observed in a study of blood T cells in healthy people across ages. Broader study findings: Diversity estimated from one million T cells was considered an underestimate.

The authors ran a second PCR of about 7 to 12 cycles using a sample-barcoded 5' primer and a J-beta primer mix. Per-sample output comprised a minimum of 2.5 million paired-end reads containing CDR3. TCRdb called the 5' RACE reads again in MiXCR, with one record for every CDR3 protein. Of over a million distinct CDR3 sequences listed, around two fifths were seen once; the top ten hold roughly 7.9%. The CDR3 has 15 amino acids. The germline CDR1 and CDR2 sequences are PRHDT and FYEKMQ (reference sequence). Trimming shortened V by 6 bases and J by 0 bases, and 12 bases separated the two germline ends. Isolated per sample were at least 6 million PBMCs. Points on this clonotype: Its antigen is undetermined.

Sequenced input: blood. V usage is TRBV13 and J usage is TRBJ2-1; a possible D gene is TRBD1 (5 bases). The receptor was isolated from a woman younger than 30 in good health. CDR3 loop: CASSLRVTSYNEQFF. CDR3 DNA sequence: TGTGCCAGCAGTCTCAGGGTTACCTCCTACAATGAGCAGTTCTTC.